This is a list of T cell receptor beta chains from one sample in a study of cytomegalovirus exposure and HLA in healthy donors. Assay used: immunoSEQ multiplex PCR; TCRdb lists only in-frame clones, some missing. The repertoire holds over 150,000 clones, with 85% to 90% as singletons. The sequencing sample was made of PBMCs. The receptors come from a young man in good health and CMV-seropositive. CDR3s include the opening cysteine and the closing phenylalanine or tryptophan. D genes are given only for firm matches. Expanded clones are given a class, and other clones once, few, many or no size at all.

>TRBV19|NA|few|TRBJ1-2|13
TGTGCCAGTAGTCCCGGGACTTCCTTGGGCTACACCTTC
CASSPGTSLGYTF
>TRBV29-1|TRBD1|NA|TRBJ2-7|15
TGCAGCGTTGACCTGGGACAGGGTGGCTCCTACGAGCAGTACTTC
CSVDLGQGGSYEQYF
>TRBV10-1|NA|NA|TRBJ2-1|11
TGCGCCAGCAGTGCCGAGACAGGGCAGTTCTTC
CASSAETGQFF
>TRBV29-1|TRBD1|NA|TRBJ2-3|14
TGCAGCGTTCGTCGAGGACAGGGCGCAGATACGCAGTATTTT
CSVRRGQGADTQYF
>TRBV19|TRBD1|few|TRBJ2-7|14
TGTGCCAGTAGTGGCGGACAGGGTCACTACGAGCAGTACTTC
CASSGGQGHYEQYF
>TRBV10-3|NA|NA|TRBJ1-5|12
TGTGCCATCAGTGGAGTAGATCAGCCCCAGCATTTT
CAISGVDQPQHF
>TRBV2|NA|NA|TRBJ2-7|11
TGTGCCAGCAGTTATTTCTACGAGCAGTACTTC
CASSYFYEQYF
>TRBV29-1|TRBD2|NA|TRBJ2-5|15
TGCAGCGTTGGGCTAGCGGGAAGGGTTCAAGAGACCCAGTACTTC
CSVGLAGRVQETQYF
>TRBV19|NA|NA|TRBJ2-7|13
TGTGCCAGTAGTATGGTGGGCCGTTTGGAGCAGTACTTC
CASSMVGRLEQYF
>TRBV5-1|NA|NA|TRBJ2-1|15
TGCGCCAGCAGCTCCGGACAGAGAATTTACAATGAGCAGTTCTTC
CASSSGQRIYNEQFF
>TRBV5-1|NA|NA|TRBJ2-3|17
TGCGCCAGCAGCCTGCACCTTGAGACTGGGCGGGCAGATACGCAGTATTTT
CASSLHLETGRADTQYF
>TRBV27|TRBD1|NA|TRBJ1-2|14
TGTGCCAGCAGTTTTCGACAGGGAGGCTATGGCTACACCTTC
CASSFRQGGYGYTF
>TRBV19|TRBD1|NA|TRBJ1-1|14
TGTGCCAGTAGTATAGGGGGACAGGTTACTGAAGCTTTCTTT
CASSIGGQVTEAFF
>TRBV30|NA|NA|TRBJ1-1|12
TGTGCCTCCGCACTAGAGAACACTGAAGCTTTCTTT
CASALENTEAFF
>TRBV14|NA|few|TRBJ1-5|13
TGTGCCAGCAGTAGAGGCCACAATCAGCCCCAGCATTTT
CASSRGHNQPQHF
>TRBV27|NA|NA|TRBJ2-7|13
TGTGCCAGCACCCCTGGGACTTCCCACGAGCAGTACTTC
CASTPGTSHEQYF
>TRBV29-1|NA|NA|TRBJ2-3|14
TGCAGCGTTGAAGGGACTGTAACTGCAGATACGCAGTATTTT
CSVEGTVTADTQYF
>TRBV20-1|NA|NA|TRBJ2-3|10
TGCAGTCAAGGGGAAGATACGCAGTATTTT
CSQGEDTQYF
>TRBV10-3|TRBD2|NA|TRBJ2-2|16
TGTGCCATCAGTGGGGCTAGCGGGAGGACCGGCGGGGAGCTGTTTTTT
CAISGASGRTGGELFF
>TRBV6-5|TRBD1|NA|TRBJ1-2|14
TGTGCCAGCAGTTACAGGGGGCTTGGGGATGGCTACACCTTC
CASSYRGLGDGYTF
>TRBV5-1|TRBD2|NA|TRBJ2-5|15
TGCGCCAGCAGCTTGGGGGTAGCGGGGGCCGAGACCCAGTACTTC
CASSLGVAGAETQYF
>TRBV28|NA|NA|TRBJ1-2|15
TGTGCCAGCAGTCTCGGACAACTCGGCCGGGATGGCTACACCTTC
CASSLGQLGRDGYTF
>TRBV7-8|NA|NA|TRBJ1-4|13
TGTGCCAGCAGCTCAAGGACCGGGTTCAGGGTGTTTTTT
CASSSRTGFRVFF
>TRBV9|TRBD1|NA|TRBJ1-3|15
TGTGCCAGCAGCCATGACAGGGGGCTTGGAAACACCATATATTTT
CASSHDRGLGNTIYF
>TRBV19|TRBD2|once|TRBJ2-7|15
TGTGCCAGTAGCACCGGGGGGGTCTACTCCTACGAGCAGTACTTC
CASSTGGVYSYEQYF
>TRBV28|NA|NA|TRBJ2-3|13
TGTGCCAGCAGTTCGAGACTTATTGGTACGCAGTATTTT
CASSSRLIGTQYF
>TRBV29-1|TRBD2|NA|TRBJ2-1|15
TGCAGCGTTGAAGTAGCGGGAGGGCCTCTCAATGAGCAGTTCTTC
CSVEVAGGPLNEQFF
>TRBV2|NA|once|TRBJ2-5|17
TGTGCCAGCAGTCCAGGTGGGGCTCCTAAATCTAAAGAGACCCAGTACTTC
CASSPGGAPKSKETQYF
>TRBV7-8|NA|NA|TRBJ2-3|13
TGTGCCAGCAGCACCGGACTTAAAGATACGCAGTATTTT
CASSTGLKDTQYF
>TRBV2|TRBD1|NA|TRBJ2-7|14
TGTGCCAGCAGCCTCGGGACAGGGGTTGTCGAGCAGTACTTC
CASSLGTGVVEQYF
>TRBV6-1|TRBD1|NA|TRBJ1-5|15
TGTGCCAGCAGTCCTACGAGGGGGCGCAATCAGCCCCAGCATTTT
CASSPTRGRNQPQHF
>TRBV6-1|NA|NA|TRBJ2-7|15
TGTGCCAGCAGTGGACAGAGTGGTTCCCCCTACGAGCAGTACTTC
CASSGQSGSPYEQYF
>TRBV29-1|TRBD1|once|TRBJ2-1|12
TGCAGCCCCCGGACAGGGGGTGGTGAGCAGTTCTTC
CSPRTGGGEQFF
>TRBV27|NA|NA|TRBJ1-4|13
TGTGCCAGCAGTTTCACAACTAATGAAAAACTGTTTTTT
CASSFTTNEKLFF
>TRBV19|NA|NA|TRBJ1-5|12
TGTGCCAGTAGTATGCGGAATCAGCCCCAGCATTTT
CASSMRNQPQHF
>TRBV28|TRBD2|NA|TRBJ2-3|17
TGTGCCAGCAGTGTTTTAAGACTAGCGGGAGAGGTGGATACGCAGTATTTT
CASSVLRLAGEVDTQYF
>TRBV7-2|NA|once|TRBJ2-1|15
TGTGCCAGCGGTCCCGGGACTCGGGTGGGCAATGAGCAGTTCTTC
CASGPGTRVGNEQFF
>TRBV6-1|TRBD2|NA|TRBJ2-1|14
TGTGCCAGCAGTGAAGGGGGAGGGGTCAATGAGCAGTTCTTC
CASSEGGGVNEQFF
>TRBV14|NA|NA|TRBJ2-7|13
TGTGCCAGCAGCCCTGGCATCTCCTACGAGCAGTACTTC
CASSPGISYEQYF
>TRBV18|NA|NA|TRBJ2-1|15
TGTGCCAGCTCACCAGCGGAGGGGGCGCGCAATGAGCAGTTCTTC
CASSPAEGARNEQFF
>TRBV7-3|TRBD2|NA|TRBJ2-7|16
TGTGCCAGCAGCTTAACGGGAGCGGGGGACCCCTACGAGCAGTACTTC
CASSLTGAGDPYEQYF
>TRBV5-6|NA|NA|TRBJ2-5|13
TGTGCCAGCAGCTTGGACAGGCAAGAGACCCAGTACTTC
CASSLDRQETQYF
>TRBV5-1|NA|NA|TRBJ1-4|13
TGCGCCAGCAGCTTGGTCGGGAATGAAAAACTGTTTTTT
CASSLVGNEKLFF
>TRBV29-1|NA|NA|TRBJ2-1|16
TGCAGCGTTGAAGAGAGTTCCACAGGGTTAGACAATGAGCAGTTCTTC
CSVEESSTGLDNEQFF
>TRBV2|TRBD2|NA|TRBJ2-4|16
TGTGCCAGCCAGACTAGCGGGAGGGACGACAAAAACATTCAGTACTTC
CASQTSGRDDKNIQYF
>TRBV5-1|TRBD1|NA|TRBJ2-7|16
TGCGCCAGCAGCTTGACCGAGGACAGGGGACCTTACGAGCAGTACTTC
CASSLTEDRGPYEQYF
>TRBV14|TRBD1|NA|TRBJ2-7|15
TGTGCCAGCAGCCAAGGAGGGGCAGGGGGCTACGAGCAGTACTTC
CASSQGGAGGYEQYF
>TRBV19|TRBD2|NA|TRBJ2-1|15
TGTGCCAGTAGTCCTAGCGGGAGTATCTACAATGAGCAGTTCTTC
CASSPSGSIYNEQFF
>TRBV19|TRBD1|NA|TRBJ2-1|16
TGTGCCAGTAGTATCATGTCCGGGCAGGGGGTCAATGAGCAGTTCTTC
CASSIMSGQGVNEQFF
>TRBV2|NA|NA|TRBJ1-4|15
TGTGCCAGCAGTGAAAAGGGAGGAAAGGGGGAAAAACTGTTTTTT
CASSEKGGKGEKLFF
>TRBV27|NA|NA|TRBJ2-5|15
TGTGCCAGCAGTTTATTAACAGGTTCTGTGGAGACCCAGTACTTC
CASSLLTGSVETQYF